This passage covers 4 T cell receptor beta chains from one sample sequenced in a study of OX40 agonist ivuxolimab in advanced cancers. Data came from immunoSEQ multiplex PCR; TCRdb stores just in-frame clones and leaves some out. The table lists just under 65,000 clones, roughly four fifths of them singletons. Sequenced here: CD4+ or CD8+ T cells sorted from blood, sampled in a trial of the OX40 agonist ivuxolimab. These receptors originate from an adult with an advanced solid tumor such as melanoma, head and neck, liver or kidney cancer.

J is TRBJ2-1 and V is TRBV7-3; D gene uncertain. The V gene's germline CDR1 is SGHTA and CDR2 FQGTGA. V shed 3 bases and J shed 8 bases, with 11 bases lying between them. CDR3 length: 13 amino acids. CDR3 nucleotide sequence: TGTGCCAGCAGCTTCCCGGGTGCCGATGAGCAGTTCTTC. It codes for CASSFPGADEQFF.

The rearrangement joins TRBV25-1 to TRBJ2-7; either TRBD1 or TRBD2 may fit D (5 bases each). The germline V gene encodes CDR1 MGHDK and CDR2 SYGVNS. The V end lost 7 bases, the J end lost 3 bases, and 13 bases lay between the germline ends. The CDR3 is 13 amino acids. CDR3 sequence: CASTQGVYYEQYF. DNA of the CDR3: TGTGCCAGCACTCAGGGAGTATACTACGAGCAGTACTTC.

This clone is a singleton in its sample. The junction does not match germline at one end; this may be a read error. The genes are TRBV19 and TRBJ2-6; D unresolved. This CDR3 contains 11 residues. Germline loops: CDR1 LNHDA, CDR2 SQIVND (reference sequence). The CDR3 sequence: CASSRANVLTF. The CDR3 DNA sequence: TGTGCCAGCAGTAGGGCCAACGTCCTGACTTTC. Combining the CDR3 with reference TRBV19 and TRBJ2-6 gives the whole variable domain DGGITQSPKYLFRKEGQNVTLSCEQNLNHDAMYWYRQDPGQGLRLIYYSQIVNDFQKGDIAEGYSVSREKKESFPLTVTSAQKNPTAFYLCASSRANVLTFGAGSRLTVL.

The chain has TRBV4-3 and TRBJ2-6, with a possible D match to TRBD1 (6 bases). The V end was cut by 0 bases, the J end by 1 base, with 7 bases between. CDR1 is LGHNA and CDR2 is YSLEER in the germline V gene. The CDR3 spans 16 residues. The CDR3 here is CASSQDGTSGANVLTF. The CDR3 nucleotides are TGCGCCAGCAGCCAAGACGGGACATCTGGGGCCAACGTCCTGACTTTC.